The 30 T cell receptor beta chains below come from one sample, sequenced in a study of vaccination and CD4 T cells after COVID-19. Treatment meaning: roughly 11-day PBMC culture with coronavirus spike peptide pools or control peptides (ViraFEST assay). Once obtained from cultured CD4+ T cells, the DNA was sequenced using the Oncomine TCR Beta short-read assay. TCRdb passed the PCR reads through MiXCR, listing each CDR3 protein once. The data contain around 5,900 distinct CDR3 sequences, roughly 60% of them singletons. Their recognized antigens are unknown. The source material was CD4+ T cells from blood, cultured in vitro. The receptors originated from a human donor who had recovered from COVID-19.

CDR3 sequence: CAWSESGTDTQYF. CDR3 coding DNA: TGTGCCTGGAGTGAAAGCGGCACAGATACGCAGTATTTT. The chain recombines TRBV30 with TRBJ2-3; D is uncertain. Germline CDR1 is GTSNPN and CDR2 is SVGIG (reference sequence). There are 13 residues in the CDR3. V dropped 1 base and J dropped 1 base, with 6 bases sitting between them.

CDR3 in amino acids: CASSNPGTNTEAFF. The DNA of the CDR3 is TGTGCCAGTAGTAACCCCGGGACGAACACTGAAGCTTTCTTT. The chain employs TRBV19 and TRBJ1-1; TRBD1 is a possible D gene (5 bases). Germline V lookup: CDR1 LNHDA, CDR2 SQIVND (reference sequence). This CDR3 contains 14 residues. With 4 bases removed from V and 1 base from J, the gap between germline ends came to 10 bases.

This CDR3 reads CASRRGLAGGLTDTQYF. CDR3 sequence (DNA): TGCGCCAGCAGGCGGGGATTAGCGGGGGGGCTGACAGATACGCAGTATTTT. The chain links TRBV4-1 to TRBJ2-3, with 11 bases fitting TRBD2. Germline CDR1 and CDR2: MGHRA and YSYEKL. The trim removed 6 bases at V and 3 bases at J, leaving 11 bases unmatched. This CDR3 has 17 residues.

The sample holds one count of this clonotype. The chain uses TRBV7-2 and TRBJ1-1, with D possibly matching TRBD1 (6 bases). The length of the CDR3 is 13 residues. The germline CDR1 and CDR2 sequences are SGHTA and FQGNSA. Trimming took off 3 bases at V and 6 bases at J, with 11 bases between the two ends. The CDR3, as DNA: TGTGCCAGCAGCTTCAGAGGGGGAGCTGAAGCTTTCTTT. Translating gives CASSFRGGAEAFF.

The chain employs TRBV7-9 and TRBJ1-3, with D possibly matching TRBD1 (5 bases). Trimming left V 5 bases short and J 6 bases short, with 23 bases between. The V gene's germline CDR1 is SEHNR and CDR2 FQNEAQ (reference sequence). The CDR3 is 17 amino acids. The CDR3: CASSPTTGRREVNTIYF. The DNA for the CDR3 is TGTGCCAGCAGCCCGACTACGGGGCGCCGGGAAGTAAACACCATATATTTT.

The gene calls are TRBV11-2 and TRBJ1-2; tentative D call: TRBD1 (5 bases). Germline V gene data show CDR1 as SGHAT and CDR2 as FQNNGV. Trimming left V 0 bases short and J 4 bases short, with 9 bases between. CDR3 length: 14 amino acids. The CDR3 nucleotides are TGTGCCAGCAGCTTAGAAGACAGATCCTATGGCTACACCTTC. Translation gives CASSLEDRSYGYTF.

The DNA of the CDR3 is TGTGCCAGCAGCATAGAAATGCTGGGGTCCTATGGCTACACCTTC. Amino acid sequence: CASSIEMLGSYGYTF. V and J are TRBV7-8 and TRBJ1-2; D ambiguous. This CDR3 has 15 residues. Germline CDR1 SGHVS, CDR2 FQNEAQ. The V and J ends lost 5 bases and 4 bases respectively, with 17 bases between them. The variable domain in full, with the rest retrieved from reference TRBV7-8 and TRBJ1-2, is GAGVSQSPRYKVAKRGQDVALRCDPISGHVSLFWYQQALGQGPEFLTYFQNEAQLDKSGLPSDRFFAERPEGSVSTLKIQRTQQEDSAVYLCASSIEMLGSYGYTFGSGTRLTVV.

The J gene is TRBJ2-3, the V gene TRBV7-2, with 9 bases matching TRBD2. The CDR3 has 14 amino acids. V shed 5 bases, J shed 4 bases, and the junction held 4 bases outside the gene matches. Germline V CDR1 and CDR2: SGHTA, FQGNSA. The CDR3 is CASSARLAADTQYF. CDR3 sequence (DNA): TGTGCCAGCAGCGCTAGACTAGCGGCAGATACGCAGTATTTT.

This rearrangement joins TRBV5-1 to TRBJ2-2; the D gene could be TRBD1 or TRBD2 (5 bases each). V lost 2 bases and J lost 5, with 10 bases in between. Germline V gene lookup returns CDR1 SGHRS and CDR2 YFSETQ. The CDR3 is made up of 14 amino acids. CDR3 DNA sequence: TGCGCCAGCAGCTTTGGGGGAGAAACCGGGGAGCTGTTTTTT. The encoded protein is CASSFGGETGELFF.

The V gene is TRBV6-1, the J gene TRBJ2-3; D ambiguous. The germline CDR1 and CDR2 sequences are MNHNS and SASEGT. With 4 bases removed from V and 5 bases from J, the gap between germline ends came to 4 bases. The CDR3 is made up of 11 amino acids. The CDR3 DNA is TGTGCCAGCAGTGTGGGAGATACGCAGTATTTT. It translates to CASSVGDTQYF.

The genes are TRBV6-1 and TRBJ1-2; 8 nucleotides agree with TRBD1. Germline CDR1 MNHNS, CDR2 SASEGT. The ends lost 4 bases at V and 4 bases at J; junction bases unmatched: 5. This CDR3 has 14 residues. CDR3 nucleotides: TGTGCCAGCAGTGGACCGACAGGGGTCTATGGCTACACCTTC. Translation: CASSGPTGVYGYTF.

This clonotype has a handful of counts. V usage is TRBV20-1 and J usage is TRBJ1-1, with D uncertain. The V and J ends lost 6 bases and 1 base respectively, with 12 bases between them. This CDR3 has 13 amino acids. Germline CDR1 and CDR2: DFQATT and SNEGSKA (reference sequence). CDR3 protein: CSALGPENTEAFF. The CDR3 region has the DNA TGCAGTGCCCTCGGCCCAGAGAACACTGAAGCTTTCTTT.

By share of the sample, this clonotype is large (0.1 to 1%). V is TRBV7-2 and J is TRBJ1-5; 7 bases fit TRBD1. Germline values: CDR1 SGHTA, CDR2 FQGNSA. Germline trimming cut 3 bases from V and 4 bases from J; bases unmatched to any gene: 6. The CDR3 totals 15 residues. This CDR3 reads CASSLDRPVNQPQHF. For the CDR3, the DNA is TGTGCCAGCAGCTTGGACAGGCCCGTGAATCAGCCCCAGCATTTT.

The chain couples TRBV25-1 to TRBJ2-1, with 8 bases fitting TRBD1. The ends lost 4 bases at V and 4 bases at J; junction bases unmatched: 9. The CDR3 length is 16 residues. Germline V gene lookup returns CDR1 MGHDK and CDR2 SYGVNS. The CDR3 region has the DNA TGTGCCAGCAGTGTTGATTTGGGGACAGGATACAATGAGCAGTTCTTC. Translation: CASSVDLGTGYNEQFF.

The CDR3 loop reads CASSFPSLLGQGSAEAFF. CDR3 bases: TGTGCCAGCAGTTTCCCCTCTTTGTTGGGACAGGGTTCGGCTGAAGCTTTCTTT. The V and J genes are TRBV28 and TRBJ1-1; 9 nucleotides match TRBD1. The germline CDR1 and CDR2 sequences are MDHEN and SYDVKM. V shed 3 bases and J 6 bases; nucleotides not matched to a gene: 17. This CDR3 region has 18 residues.

This clonotype showed up just a few times. J is TRBJ2-7 and V is TRBV6-2 or TRBV6-3; 9 bases line up with TRBD1. With 7 bases clipped from V and 5 bases from J, the junction kept 6 bases outside the gene matches. This CDR3 comprises 13 residues. Looked up from germline, CDR1 is MNHEY and CDR2 is SVGEGT. CDR3 loop: CASTGQGSHEQYF. CDR3 nucleotide sequence: TGTGCCAGCACAGGACAGGGGAGCCACGAGCAGTACTTC.

The rearrangement links TRBV5-1 to TRBJ2-2, with D possibly matching TRBD1 (6 bases). Germline V gene lookup returns CDR1 SGHRS and CDR2 YFSETQ. V was clipped by 4 bases and J by 1 base, with 14 bases between them. The CDR3 runs 16 residues. The CDR3 bases are TGCGCCAGCAGCCCCAGGGGTTTCATGAACACCGGGGAGCTGTTTTTT. The encoded protein is CASSPRGFMNTGELFF.

V usage is TRBV4-1 and J usage is TRBJ1-6, with a tentative D call TRBD1 (5 bases). The V and J ends lost 4 bases and 7 bases respectively, with 17 bases between them. CDR1 MGHRA and CDR2 YSYEKL come from the germline V gene. This CDR3 has 16 amino acids. This CDR3 reads CASSPGRGGRNSPLHF. In nucleotides, the CDR3 is TGCGCCAGCAGCCCCGGGCGGGGGGGAAGGAATTCACCCCTCCACTTT.

CDR3 protein: CASSLVGGYEQYF. CDR3 nucleotides: TGTGCCAGCAGCTTAGTAGGAGGCTACGAGCAGTACTTC. This chain uses TRBV7-6 with TRBJ2-7, with D tentatively TRBD2 (5 bases). CDR1 and CDR2 from the germline V gene are SGHVS and FNYEAQ. CDR3 size: 13 residues. The ends were cut back, 1 base at V and 3 bases at J, with 7 bases in the middle. The whole variable domain, remainder taken from reference TRBV7-6 and TRBJ2-7, is GAGVSQSPRYKVTKRGQDVALRCDPISGHVSLYWYRQALGQGPEFLTYFNYEAQQDKSGLPNDRFSAERPEGSISTLTIQRTEQRDSAMYRCASSLVGGYEQYFGPGTRLTVT.

The chain has TRBV19 and TRBJ1-1, with a tentative D call TRBD1 (6 bases). Germline CDR1 and CDR2: LNHDA and SQIVND (reference sequence). This CDR3 is built from 14 residues. Trimming removed 7 bases at V and 3 bases at J, with 15 bases between. The CDR3 is CASIMDSRDTEAFF. CDR3 nucleotides: TGTGCCAGTATTATGGACAGTAGGGACACTGAAGCTTTCTTT. Complete variable domain (other parts from reference TRBV19 and TRBJ1-1): DGGITQSPKYLFRKEGQNVTLSCEQNLNHDAMYWYRQDPGQGLRLIYYSQIVNDFQKGDIAEGYSVSREKKESFPLTVTSAQKNPTAFYLCASIMDSRDTEAFFGQGTRLTVV.

Only a few counts were recorded for this clonotype. J is TRBJ1-2 and V is TRBV18; D is uncertain. The germline gives CDR1 KGHSH, CDR2 LQKENI. V was shortened by 4 bases and J by 2 bases, with 11 bases between the two germline ends. CDR3 length: 14 amino acids. The CDR3 reads CASSQRTENYGYTF. In nucleotides, the CDR3 is TGTGCCAGCTCACAACGGACGGAGAACTATGGCTACACCTTC.

DNA of the CDR3: TGCAGTGCAGCCCCCATAGACAGGGGGCTCTATGGCTACACCTTC. Protein: CSAAPIDRGLYGYTF. This sequence joins TRBV20-1 and TRBJ1-2, with TRBD1 matching over 10 bases. The CDR3 spans 15 residues. V dropped 6 bases and J dropped 4; count of bases not matched to a gene: 11. CDR1 is DFQATT, CDR2 SNEGSKA, per germline (reference sequence).

V and J are TRBV7-3 and TRBJ2-2, with D tentatively TRBD2 (8 bases). The CDR3 length is 17 residues. CDR1 is SGHTA, CDR2 FQGTGA, per germline. Trimming took off 5 bases at V and 0 bases at J, with 16 bases between the two ends. CDR3 sequence reads: CASSPQGGLANTGELFF. The CDR3, as DNA: TGTGCCAGCAGCCCCCAGGGGGGACTAGCGAACACCGGGGAGCTGTTTTTT.

This rearrangement joins TRBV27 to TRBJ1-6; D unresolved. CDR1 and CDR2 from the germline V gene are MNHEY and SMNVEV (reference sequence). V lost 2 bases and J lost 6, with 17 bases in between. CDR3 length equals 17 residues. CDR3 sequence: CASSLMRRKVGNSPLHF. The CDR3 bases are TGTGCCAGCAGTTTAATGAGAAGGAAAGTGGGTAATTCACCCCTCCACTTT.

The chain links TRBV27 to TRBJ1-6; 7 bases fit TRBD1. The V gene end was trimmed by 6 bases and the J gene end by 7 bases; junction bases not matched to a gene: 18. The CDR3 is made up of 18 amino acids. Germline CDR1 MNHEY, CDR2 SMNVEV (reference sequence). CDR3 DNA: TGTGCCAGCAGCCGAGACAGGACAGGAGGACTAGAAAATTCACCCCTCCACTTT. It translates to CASSRDRTGGLENSPLHF.

The chain couples TRBV7-9 to TRBJ2-3, with 10 bases aligning to TRBD1. Germline assignment: CDR1 SEHNR and CDR2 FQNEAQ (reference sequence). With V trimmed by 1 base and J by 1 base, 2 bases remained unmatched. The CDR3 covers 16 residues. CDR3: CASSLGGQGRTDTQYF. DNA for the CDR3: TGTGCCAGCAGCTTAGGGGGACAGGGGCGCACAGATACGCAGTATTTT.

This chain connects TRBV20-1 to TRBJ2-5; TRBD1 agrees at 7 bases. From germline, CDR1 is DFQATT and CDR2 SNEGSKA (reference sequence). With V trimmed by 5 bases and J by 4 bases, 10 bases remained unmatched. The CDR3 consists of 14 residues. This CDR3 reads CSASSPGGGETQYF. In DNA form, the CDR3 reads TGCAGTGCTTCGAGTCCAGGGGGTGGAGAGACCCAGTACTTC.

V is TRBV7-9 and J is TRBJ2-5, with D perhaps TRBD1 (5 bases). CDR1 SEHNR and CDR2 FQNEAQ come from the germline V gene (reference sequence). CDR3 length: 15 residues. Between the trimmed V and J ends, which lost 5 bases and 5 bases, there was a span of 18 bases. CDR3 loop: CASSPKVRVGETQYF. DNA of the CDR3: TGTGCCAGCAGCCCAAAAGTCAGGGTGGGCGAGACCCAGTACTTC.

The chain employs TRBV7-3 and TRBJ2-5; 10 nucleotides line up with TRBD2. Losses at the gene ends were 4 bases for V and 3 bases for J; bases not matched to a gene: 20. Germline CDR1 and CDR2: SGHTA and FQGTGA. The CDR3 has 20 residues. CDR3 in DNA: TGTGCCAGCAGCTCTACCGGACTAGCGGAGGACCCACGTCATAAAGAGACCCAGTACTTC. This gives the protein CASSSTGLAEDPRHKETQYF.

The chain employs TRBV7-9 and TRBJ1-2; D may be TRBD1 (5 bases). The germline V gene encodes CDR1 SEHNR and CDR2 FQNEAQ (reference sequence). V was pared by 3 bases and J by 8 bases, with 16 bases between. This CDR3 spans 14 amino acids. Here the CDR3 DNA reads TGTGCCAGCAGCTTTGCAGGGCGGGCCAGGGGCTACACCTTC. Amino acids: CASSFAGRARGYTF.